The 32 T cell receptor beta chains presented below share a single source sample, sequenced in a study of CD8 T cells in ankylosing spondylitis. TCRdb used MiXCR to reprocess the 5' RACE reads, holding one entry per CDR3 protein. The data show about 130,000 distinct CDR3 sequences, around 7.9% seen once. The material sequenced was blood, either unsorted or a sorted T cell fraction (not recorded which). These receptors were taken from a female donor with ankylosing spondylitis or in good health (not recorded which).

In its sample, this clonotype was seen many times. The CDR3 DNA reads as TGCAGTGCCCAGACAGGCAATAGCAATCAGCCCCAGCATTTT. It encodes CSAQTGNSNQPQHF. J is TRBJ1-5 and V is TRBV20-1; possible D gene TRBD1, 6 bases. This CDR3 contains 14 residues. Germline values: CDR1 DFQATT, CDR2 SNEGSKA (reference sequence). Trimming left V 6 bases short and J 0 bases short, with 12 bases between.

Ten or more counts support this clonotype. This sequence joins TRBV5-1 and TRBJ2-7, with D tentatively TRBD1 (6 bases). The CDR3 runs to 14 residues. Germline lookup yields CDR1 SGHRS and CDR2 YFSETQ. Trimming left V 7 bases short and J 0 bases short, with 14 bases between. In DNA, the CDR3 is TGCGCCAGCGGAAGGGACACCAACTCCTACGAGCAGTACTTC. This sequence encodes CASGRDTNSYEQYF.

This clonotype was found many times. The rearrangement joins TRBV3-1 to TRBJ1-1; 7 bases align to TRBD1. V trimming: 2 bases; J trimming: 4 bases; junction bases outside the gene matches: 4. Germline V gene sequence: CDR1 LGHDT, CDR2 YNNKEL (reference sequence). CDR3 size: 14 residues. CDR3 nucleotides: TGTGCCAGCAGCCAAAACAGGGGAGGCACTGAAGCTTTCTTT. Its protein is CASSQNRGGTEAFF.

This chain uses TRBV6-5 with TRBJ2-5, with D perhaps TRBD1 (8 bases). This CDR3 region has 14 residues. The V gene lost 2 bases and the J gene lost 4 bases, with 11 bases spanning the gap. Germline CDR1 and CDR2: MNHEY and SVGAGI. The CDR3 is CASSYTGGVETQYF. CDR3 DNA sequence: TGTGCCAGCAGTTACACAGGGGGGGTAGAGACCCAGTACTTC.

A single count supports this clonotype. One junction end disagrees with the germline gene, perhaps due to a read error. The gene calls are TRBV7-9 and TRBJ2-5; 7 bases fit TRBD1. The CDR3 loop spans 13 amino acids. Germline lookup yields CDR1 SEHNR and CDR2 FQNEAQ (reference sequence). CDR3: CAIETGTKESQYF. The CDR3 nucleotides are TGTGCCATCGAGACAGGGACGAAAGAGAGCCAGTACTTC.

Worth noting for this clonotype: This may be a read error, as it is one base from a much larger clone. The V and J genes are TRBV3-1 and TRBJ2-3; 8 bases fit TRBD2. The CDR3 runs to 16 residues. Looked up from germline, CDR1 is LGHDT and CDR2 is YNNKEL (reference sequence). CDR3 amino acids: CASNQGLAGSTDTQYF. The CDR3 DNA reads TGTGCCAGCAACCAAGGTCTAGCGGGCAGCACAGATACGCAGTATTTT.

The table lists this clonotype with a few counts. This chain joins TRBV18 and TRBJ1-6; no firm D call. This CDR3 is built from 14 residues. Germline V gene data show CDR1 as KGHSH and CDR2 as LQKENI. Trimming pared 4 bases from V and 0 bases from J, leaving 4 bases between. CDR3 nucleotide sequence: TGTGCCAGCTCACTGGACTCCTATAATTCACCCCTCCACTTT. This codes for CASSLDSYNSPLHF.

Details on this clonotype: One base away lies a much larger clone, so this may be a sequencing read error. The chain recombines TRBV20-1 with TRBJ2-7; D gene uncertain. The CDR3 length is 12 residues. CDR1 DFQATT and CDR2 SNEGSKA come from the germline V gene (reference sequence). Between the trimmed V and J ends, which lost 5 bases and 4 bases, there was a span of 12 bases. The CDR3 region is CSAPDTFYEQYF. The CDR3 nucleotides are TGCAGTGCTCCCGACACCTTTTACGAGCAGTACTTC.

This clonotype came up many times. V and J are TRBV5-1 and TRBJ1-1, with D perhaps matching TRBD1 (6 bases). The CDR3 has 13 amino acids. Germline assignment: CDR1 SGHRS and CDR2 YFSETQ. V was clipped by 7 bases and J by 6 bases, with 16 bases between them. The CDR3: CASRRQGFPEAFF. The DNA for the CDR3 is TGCGCCAGCCGTAGGCAGGGGTTCCCTGAAGCTTTCTTT.

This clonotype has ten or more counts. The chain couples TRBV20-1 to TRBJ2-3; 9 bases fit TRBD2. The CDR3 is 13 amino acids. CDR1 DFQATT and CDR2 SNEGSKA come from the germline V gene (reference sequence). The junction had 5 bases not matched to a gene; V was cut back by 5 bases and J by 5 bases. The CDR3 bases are TGCAGTGCTGCGGTTAGCGGGGGAGATACGCAGTATTTT. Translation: CSAAVSGGDTQYF.

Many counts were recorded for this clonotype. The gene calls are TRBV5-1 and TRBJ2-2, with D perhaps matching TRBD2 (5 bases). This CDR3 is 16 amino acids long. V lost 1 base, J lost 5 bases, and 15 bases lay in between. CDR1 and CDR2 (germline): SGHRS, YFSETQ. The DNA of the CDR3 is TGCGCCAGCAGCTTGTATCCGGGGTCGGGGACCGGGGAGCTGTTTTTT. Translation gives CASSLYPGSGTGELFF.

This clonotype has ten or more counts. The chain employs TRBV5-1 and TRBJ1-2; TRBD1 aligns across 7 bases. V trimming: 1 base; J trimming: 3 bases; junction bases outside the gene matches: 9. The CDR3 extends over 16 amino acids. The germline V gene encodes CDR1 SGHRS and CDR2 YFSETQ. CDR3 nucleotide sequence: TGCGCCAGCAGCTTGTCCCCGGGACAGAGATACTATGGCTACACCTTC. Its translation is CASSLSPGQRYYGYTF.

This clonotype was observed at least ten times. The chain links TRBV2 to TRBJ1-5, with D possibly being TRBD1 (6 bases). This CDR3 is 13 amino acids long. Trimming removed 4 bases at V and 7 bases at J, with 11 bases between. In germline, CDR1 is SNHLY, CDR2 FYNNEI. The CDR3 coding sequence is TGTGCCAGCAGTGCGGACAGACTCCAGCCCCAGCATTTT. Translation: CASSADRLQPQHF.

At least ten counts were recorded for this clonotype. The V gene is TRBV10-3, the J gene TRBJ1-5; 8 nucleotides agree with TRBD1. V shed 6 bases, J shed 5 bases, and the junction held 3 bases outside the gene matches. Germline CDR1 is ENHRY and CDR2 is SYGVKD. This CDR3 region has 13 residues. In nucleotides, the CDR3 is TGTGCCATCAGGGAGACAGGGGATCAGCCCCAGCATTTT. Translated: CAIRETGDQPQHF.

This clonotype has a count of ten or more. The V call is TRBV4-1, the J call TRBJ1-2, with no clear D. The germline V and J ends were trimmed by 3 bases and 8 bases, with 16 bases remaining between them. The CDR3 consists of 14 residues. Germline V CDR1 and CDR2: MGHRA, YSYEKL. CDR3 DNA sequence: TGCGCCAGCAGCCAGACCAACGGGAGAATGGGCTACACCTTC. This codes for CASSQTNGRMGYTF.

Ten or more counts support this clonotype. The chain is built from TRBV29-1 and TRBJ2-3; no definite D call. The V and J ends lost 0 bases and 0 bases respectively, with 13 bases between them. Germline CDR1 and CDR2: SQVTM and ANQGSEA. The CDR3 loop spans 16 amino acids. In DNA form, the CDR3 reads TGCAGCGTTGAAGATTATAGGGCAGAAAGCACAGATACGCAGTATTTT. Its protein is CSVEDYRAESTDTQYF.

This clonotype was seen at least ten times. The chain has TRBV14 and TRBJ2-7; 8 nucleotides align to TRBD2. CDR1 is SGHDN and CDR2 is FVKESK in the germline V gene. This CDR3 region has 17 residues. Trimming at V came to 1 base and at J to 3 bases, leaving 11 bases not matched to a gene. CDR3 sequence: CASSQASGSPRFYEQYF. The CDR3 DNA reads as TGTGCCAGCAGCCAAGCTAGCGGGTCCCCAAGATTCTACGAGCAGTACTTC.

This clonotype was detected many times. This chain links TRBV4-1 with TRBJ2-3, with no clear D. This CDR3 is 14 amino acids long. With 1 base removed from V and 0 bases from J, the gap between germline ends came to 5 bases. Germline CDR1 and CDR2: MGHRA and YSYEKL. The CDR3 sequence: CASSQVTSTDTQYF. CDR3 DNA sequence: TGCGCCAGCAGCCAAGTGACTAGCACAGATACGCAGTATTTT.

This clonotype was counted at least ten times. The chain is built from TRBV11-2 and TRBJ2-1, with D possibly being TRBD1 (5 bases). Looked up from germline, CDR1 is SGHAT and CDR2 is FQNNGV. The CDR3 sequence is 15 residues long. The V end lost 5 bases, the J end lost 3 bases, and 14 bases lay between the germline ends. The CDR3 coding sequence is TGTGCCAGCAGCCCCCAGGGTCCGAGCTACAATGAGCAGTTCTTC. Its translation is CASSPQGPSYNEQFF.

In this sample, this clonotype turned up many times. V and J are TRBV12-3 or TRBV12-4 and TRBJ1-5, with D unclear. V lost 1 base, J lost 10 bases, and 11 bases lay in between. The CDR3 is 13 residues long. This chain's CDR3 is CASSLGERSPQHF. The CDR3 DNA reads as TGTGCCAGCAGTTTAGGGGAGAGATCTCCCCAGCATTTT.

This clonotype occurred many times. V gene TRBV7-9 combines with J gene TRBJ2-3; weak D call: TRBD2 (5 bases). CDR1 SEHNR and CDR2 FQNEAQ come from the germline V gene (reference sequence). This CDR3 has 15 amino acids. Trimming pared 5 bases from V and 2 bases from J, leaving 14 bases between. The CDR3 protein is CASSGQGLITDTQYF. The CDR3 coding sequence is TGTGCCAGCAGCGGCCAAGGACTCATCACAGATACGCAGTATTTT.

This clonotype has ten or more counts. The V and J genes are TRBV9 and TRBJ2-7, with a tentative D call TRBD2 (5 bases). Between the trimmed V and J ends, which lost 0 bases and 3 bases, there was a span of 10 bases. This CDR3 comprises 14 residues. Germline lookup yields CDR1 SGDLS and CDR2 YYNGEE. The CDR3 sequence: CASSVDEGYYEQYF. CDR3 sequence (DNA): TGTGCCAGCAGCGTAGACGAGGGCTACTACGAGCAGTACTTC.

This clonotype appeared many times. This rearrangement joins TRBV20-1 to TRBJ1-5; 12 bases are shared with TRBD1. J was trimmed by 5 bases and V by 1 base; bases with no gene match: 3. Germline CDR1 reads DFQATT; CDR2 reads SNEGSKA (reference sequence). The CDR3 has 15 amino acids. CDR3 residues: CSARGDRGRDQPQHF. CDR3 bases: TGCAGTGCTAGAGGGGACAGGGGGCGAGATCAGCCCCAGCATTTT.

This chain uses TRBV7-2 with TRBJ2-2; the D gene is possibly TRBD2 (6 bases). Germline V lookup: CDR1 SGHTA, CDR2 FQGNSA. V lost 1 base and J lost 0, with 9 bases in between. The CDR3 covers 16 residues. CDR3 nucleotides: TGTGCCAGCAGCTTAGGGGCGGGGTCGAACACCGGGGAGCTGTTTTTT. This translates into CASSLGAGSNTGELFF.

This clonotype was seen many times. Here the CDR3 DNA reads TGTGCCAGCAAAGCGGGGACTACCTCCACAGATACGCAGTATTTT. Its translation: CASKAGTTSTDTQYF. This chain uses TRBV2 with TRBJ2-3; 7 bases match TRBD2. This CDR3 is built from 15 residues. The ends lost 7 bases at V and 2 bases at J; junction bases unmatched: 9. In germline, CDR1 is SNHLY, CDR2 FYNNEI.

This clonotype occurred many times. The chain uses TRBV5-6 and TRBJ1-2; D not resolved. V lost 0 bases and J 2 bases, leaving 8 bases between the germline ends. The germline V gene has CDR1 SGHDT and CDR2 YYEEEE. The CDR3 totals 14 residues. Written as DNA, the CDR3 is TGTGCCAGCAGCTTGGGCGGAAAGAACTATGGCTACACCTTC. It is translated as CASSLGGKNYGYTF.

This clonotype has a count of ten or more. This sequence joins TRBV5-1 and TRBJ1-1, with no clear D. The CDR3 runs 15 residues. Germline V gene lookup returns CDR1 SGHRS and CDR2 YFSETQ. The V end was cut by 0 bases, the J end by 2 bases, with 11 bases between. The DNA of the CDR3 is TGCGCCAGCAGCTTGGGTGTGGGGATTAACACTGAAGCTTTCTTT. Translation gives CASSLGVGINTEAFF.

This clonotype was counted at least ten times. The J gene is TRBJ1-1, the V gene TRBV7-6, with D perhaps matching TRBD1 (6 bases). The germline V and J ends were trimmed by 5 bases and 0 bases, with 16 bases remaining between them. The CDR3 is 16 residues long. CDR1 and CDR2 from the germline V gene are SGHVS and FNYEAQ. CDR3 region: CASSPRQARLNTEAFF. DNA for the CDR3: TGTGCCAGCAGCCCGCGACAGGCCCGATTGAACACTGAAGCTTTCTTT.

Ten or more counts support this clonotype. This CDR3 reads CATSEGGPLGYNEQFF. The CDR3 nucleotides read TGTGCCACCAGTGAGGGGGGGCCCTTGGGCTACAATGAGCAGTTCTTC. This chain uses TRBV24-1 with TRBJ2-1, with D possibly matching TRBD2 (7 bases). The CDR3 covers 16 residues. Germline loops: CDR1 KGHDR, CDR2 SFDVKD. V was cut by 4 bases and J by 3 bases, with 15 bases left in between.

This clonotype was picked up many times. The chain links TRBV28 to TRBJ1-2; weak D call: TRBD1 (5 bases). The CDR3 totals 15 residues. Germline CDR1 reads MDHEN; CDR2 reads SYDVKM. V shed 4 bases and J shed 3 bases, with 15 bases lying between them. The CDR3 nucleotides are TGTGCCAGCAGTTCCCCCGGGGGGGGGGACTATGGCTACACCTTC. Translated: CASSSPGGGDYGYTF.

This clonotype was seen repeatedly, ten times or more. CDR3 residues: CSTGSLSNQPQHF. The CDR3 nucleotides read TGCAGTACAGGAAGTCTTAGCAATCAGCCCCAGCATTTT. The rearrangement joins TRBV20-1 to TRBJ1-5; the D gene is possibly TRBD1 (5 bases). The CDR3 contains 13 residues. The germline V gene encodes CDR1 DFQATT and CDR2 SNEGSKA (reference sequence). Between the trimmed V and J ends, which lost 8 bases and 0 bases, there was a span of 11 bases.

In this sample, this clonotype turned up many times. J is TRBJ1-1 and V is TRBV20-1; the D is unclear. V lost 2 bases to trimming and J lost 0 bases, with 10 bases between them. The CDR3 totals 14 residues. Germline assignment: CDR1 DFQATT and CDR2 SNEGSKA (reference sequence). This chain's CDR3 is CSARSGNMNTEAFF. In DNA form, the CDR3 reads TGCAGTGCTAGATCTGGGAACATGAACACTGAAGCTTTCTTT.